The present entry profiles one TCR beta chain with its context. Its antigen remains unknown. The sample comes from a study of T cell responses to AZD1222 COVID-19 vaccine. The study, taken as a whole, reports: Just six AZD1222 recipients were seropositive at baseline. Rises in breadth and depth of Spike-specific TCRs came after two AZD1222 doses. Possibly, clonal diversity was underestimated; donors were largely white British and included more females.

V lost 6 bases, J lost 2 bases, and 8 bases stayed unmatched. CDR1 is MNHEY, CDR2 SVGEGT, per germline. The CDR3 runs to 16 residues. Here immunoSEQ multiplex PCR was the method, and the copy in TCRdb shows in-frame clones only, minus some. The sample records 110,000 or so clones, around 86% being singletons. The analysis combined second doses at about 4 or about 12 weeks. The J gene is TRBJ2-1, the V gene TRBV6-2 or TRBV6-3, with 9 bases lining up with TRBD1. The sequencing here drew on peripheral blood, taken 28 days after the second AZD1222 dose. This TCR was recovered from an adult who received the AZD1222 COVID-19 vaccine. The CDR3 DNA follows: TGTGCCAGCAGCCACAACAGGGGGCAGACCTACAATGAGCAGTTCTTC. It codes for CASSHNRGQTYNEQFF.